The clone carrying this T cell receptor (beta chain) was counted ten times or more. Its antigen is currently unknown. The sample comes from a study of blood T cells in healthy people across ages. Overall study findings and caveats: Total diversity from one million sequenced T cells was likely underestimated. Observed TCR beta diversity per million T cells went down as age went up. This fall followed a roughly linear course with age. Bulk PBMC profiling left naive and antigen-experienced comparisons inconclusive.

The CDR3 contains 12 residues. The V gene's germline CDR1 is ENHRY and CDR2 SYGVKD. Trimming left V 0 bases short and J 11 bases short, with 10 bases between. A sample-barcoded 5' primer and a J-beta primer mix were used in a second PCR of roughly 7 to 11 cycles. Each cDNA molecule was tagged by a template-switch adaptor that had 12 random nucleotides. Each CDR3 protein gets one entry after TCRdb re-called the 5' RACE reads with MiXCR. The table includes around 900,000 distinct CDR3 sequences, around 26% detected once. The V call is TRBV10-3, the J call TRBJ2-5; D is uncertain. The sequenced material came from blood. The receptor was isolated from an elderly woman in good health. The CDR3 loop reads CAISESFYGQYF. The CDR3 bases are TGTGCCATCAGTGAGTCGTTCTACGGGCAGTACTTC.